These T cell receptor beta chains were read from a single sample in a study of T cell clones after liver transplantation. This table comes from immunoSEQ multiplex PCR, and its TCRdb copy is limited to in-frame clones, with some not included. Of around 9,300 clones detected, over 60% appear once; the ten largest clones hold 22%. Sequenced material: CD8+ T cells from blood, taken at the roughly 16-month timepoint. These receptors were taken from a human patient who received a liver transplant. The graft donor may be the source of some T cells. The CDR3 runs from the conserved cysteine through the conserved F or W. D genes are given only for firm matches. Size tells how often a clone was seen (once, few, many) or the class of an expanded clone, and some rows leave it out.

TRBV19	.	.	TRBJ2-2	CASGQNTGELFF	TGTGCCAGTGGACAGAACACCGGGGAGCTGTTTTTT
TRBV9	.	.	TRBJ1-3	CASSGGTGNTIYF	TGTGCCAGCAGTGGGGGTACCGGAAACACCATATATTTT
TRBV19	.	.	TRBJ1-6	CASYGSTLHF	TGTGCCAGTTATGGGTCCACCCTCCACTTT
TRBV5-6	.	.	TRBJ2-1	CASTPKRRNSYNEQFF	TGTGCCAGCACTCCTAAACGGCGGAACTCCTACAATGAGCAGTTCTTC
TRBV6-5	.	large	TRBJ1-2	CASSHEEFSRYGYTF	TGTGCCAGCAGCCACGAGGAATTCTCTCGCTATGGCTACACCTTC
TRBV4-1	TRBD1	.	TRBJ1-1	CASREVGQGSYYTEAFF	TGCGCCAGCAGAGAAGTTGGACAGGGGAGTTATTACACTGAAGCTTTCTTT
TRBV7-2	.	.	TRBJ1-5	CASSSRDNQPQHF	TGTGCCAGCAGCTCCCGGGACAATCAGCCCCAGCATTTT
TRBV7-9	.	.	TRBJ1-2	CASSHTDANYGYTF	TGTGCCAGCAGCCACACTGACGCTAACTATGGCTACACCTTC
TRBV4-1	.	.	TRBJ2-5	CASSQTSSLGETQYF	TGCGCCAGCAGCCAAACTTCAAGCTTGGGTGAGACCCAGTACTTC
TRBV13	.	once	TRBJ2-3	CASSFTNSPTDTQYF	TGTGCCAGCAGCTTCACCAACTCCCCCACAGATACGCAGTATTTT
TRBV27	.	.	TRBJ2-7	CASSLTRLVSSYEQYF	TGTGCCAGCAGTTTGACCCGACTTGTTAGCTCCTACGAGCAGTACTTC
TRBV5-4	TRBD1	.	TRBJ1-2	CASSLGQGLNGYTF	TGTGCCAGCAGCTTGGGACAGGGGTTGAATGGCTACACCTTC
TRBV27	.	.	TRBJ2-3	CASSFIATRTDTQYF	TGTGCCAGCAGTTTTATTGCGACCCGCACAGATACGCAGTATTTT
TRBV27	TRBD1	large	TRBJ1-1	CASSFWTGANTEAFF	TGTGCCAGCAGTTTTTGGACAGGGGCGAACACTGAAGCTTTCTTT
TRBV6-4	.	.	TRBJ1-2	CASSPSPTGYGYTF	TGTGCCAGCAGTCCCTCCCCGACGGGGTATGGCTACACCTTC
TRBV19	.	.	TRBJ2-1	CASSTSTAYNEQFF	TGTGCCAGTAGTACTAGCACAGCGTACAATGAGCAGTTCTTC
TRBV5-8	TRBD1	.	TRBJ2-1	CASSPGTGNNEQFF	TGTGCCAGCAGCCCCGGGACAGGGAACAATGAGCAGTTCTTC
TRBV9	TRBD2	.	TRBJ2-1	CASSVASGGSNPYNEQFF	TGTGCCAGCAGCGTAGCTTCGGGAGGTAGTAACCCCTACAATGAGCAGTTCTTC
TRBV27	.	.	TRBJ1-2	CASSLAGSPANYGYTF	TGTGCCAGCAGTTTAGCTGGTAGCCCGGCTAACTATGGCTACACCTTC
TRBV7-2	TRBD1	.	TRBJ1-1	CASSSGQGAAEAFF	TGTGCCAGCAGCTCGGGACAGGGGGCCGCTGAAGCTTTCTTT
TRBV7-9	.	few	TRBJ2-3	CASSLRQRVYPTDTQYF	TGTGCCAGCAGCTTGAGGCAAAGGGTTTACCCCACAGATACGCAGTATTTT
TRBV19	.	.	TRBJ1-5	CASSMGGGQPQHF	TGTGCCAGTAGTATGGGCGGCGGTCAGCCCCAGCATTTT
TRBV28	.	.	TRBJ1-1	CASSTYTEAFF	TGTGCCAGCAGTACCTACACTGAAGCTTTCTTT
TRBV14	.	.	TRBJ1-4	CASSPLREFTEKLFF	TGTGCCAGCAGCCCCTTAAGGGAATTTACTGAAAAACTGTTTTTT
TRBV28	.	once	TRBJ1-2	CASSLMAGRYAGYTF	TGTGCCAGCAGTTTAATGGCAGGGAGATACGCTGGCTACACCTTC
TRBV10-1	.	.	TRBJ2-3	CAGSESIRRRELTDTQYF	TGCGCCGGCAGTGAGTCTATTCGAAGGCGGGAACTCACAGATACGCAGTATTTT
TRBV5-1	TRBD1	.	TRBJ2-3	CASSLGQGLLDTQYF	TGCGCCAGCAGCTTGGGACAGGGTCTTTTGGATACGCAGTATTTT
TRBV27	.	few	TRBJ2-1	CASSLGGNEQFF	TGTGCCAGCAGTCTGGGTGGGAATGAGCAGTTCTTC
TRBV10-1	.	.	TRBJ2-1	CASSRDLSSYNEQFF	TGCGCCAGCAGCAGGGACTTGAGCTCCTACAATGAGCAGTTCTTC
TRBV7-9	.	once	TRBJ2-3	CASVSGGGTDTQYF	TGTGCCAGCGTCTCCGGAGGAGGGACAGATACGCAGTATTTT
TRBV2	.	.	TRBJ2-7	CASSEGPVTYEQYF	TGTGCCAGCAGTGAAGGCCCAGTTACCTACGAGCAGTACTTC
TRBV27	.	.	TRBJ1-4	CASSLIPDRFNEKLFF	TGTGCCAGCAGTTTAATTCCCGACAGATTTAATGAAAAACTGTTTTTT
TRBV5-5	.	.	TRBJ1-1	CASSSALRAEAFF	TGTGCCAGCAGCTCGGCTTTGAGGGCTGAAGCTTTCTTT
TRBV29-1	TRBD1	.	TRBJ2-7	CSVEGTGREQYF	TGCAGCGTTGAAGGGACAGGGCGCGAGCAGTACTTC
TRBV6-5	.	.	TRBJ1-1	CASSYSAQNTEAFF	TGTGCCAGCAGTTACTCGGCACAGAACACTGAAGCTTTCTTT
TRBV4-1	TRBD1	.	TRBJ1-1	CASSRTGEGTEAFF	TGCGCCAGCAGCCGGACAGGGGAGGGCACTGAAGCTTTCTTT
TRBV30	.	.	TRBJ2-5	CAWDWGETQYF	TGTGCCTGGGACTGGGGCGAGACCCAGTACTTC
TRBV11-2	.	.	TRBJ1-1	CASSLFRDRNTEAFF	TGTGCCAGCAGCTTATTTCGTGACAGGAACACTGAAGCTTTCTTT
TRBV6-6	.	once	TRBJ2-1	CASRADSSSYNEQFF	TGTGCCAGCAGGGCGGACAGCAGCTCCTACAATGAGCAGTTCTTC
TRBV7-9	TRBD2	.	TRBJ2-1	CASSSGLGSYNEQFF	TGTGCCAGCAGCTCGGGACTAGGATCCTACAATGAGCAGTTCTTC
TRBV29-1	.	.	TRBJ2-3	CSVDDDRPVRTDTQYF	TGCAGCGTTGATGACGACAGGCCGGTTCGCACAGATACGCAGTATTTT
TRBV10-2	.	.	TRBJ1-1	CASSDGRVGNTEAFF	TGCGCCAGCAGTGATGGGAGGGTTGGGAACACTGAAGCTTTCTTT
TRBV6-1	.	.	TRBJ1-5	CASSEIVDSNQPQHF	TGTGCCAGCAGTGAGATAGTGGATAGCAATCAGCCCCAGCATTTT
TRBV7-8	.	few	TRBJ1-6	CASSLGPETGLISPLHF	TGTGCCAGCAGCTTGGGCCCTGAGACAGGCCTCATCTCACCCCTCCACTTT
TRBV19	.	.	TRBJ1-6	CASSPMGAGNSPLHF	TGTGCCAGTAGTCCAATGGGCGCAGGAAATTCACCCCTCCACTTT
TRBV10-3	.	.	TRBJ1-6	CAAQQGNSRSPLHF	TGTGCCGCCCAACAGGGTAACTCTCGTTCACCCCTCCACTTT
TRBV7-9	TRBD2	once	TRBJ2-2	CASSWGLAGDSKMGELFF	TGTGCCAGCAGCTGGGGACTAGCGGGAGATTCCAAAATGGGGGAGCTGTTTTTT
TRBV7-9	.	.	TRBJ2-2	CASTPTEELFF	TGTGCCAGCACCCCAACGGAGGAGCTGTTTTTT
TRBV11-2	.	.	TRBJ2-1	CASSLDWTSYNEQFF	TGTGCCAGCAGCTTAGACTGGACCTCCTACAATGAGCAGTTCTTC
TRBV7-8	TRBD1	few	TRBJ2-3	CASSLSTGSTDTQYF	TGTGCCAGCAGCCTGTCGACAGGGAGCACAGATACGCAGTATTTT
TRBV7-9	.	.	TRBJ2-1	CASMASRNYEQFF	TGTGCCAGCATGGCTAGCCGGAATTATGAGCAGTTCTTC
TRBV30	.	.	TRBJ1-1	CAWSPVRGNTEAFF	TGTGCCTGGAGTCCTGTTCGGGGGAACACTGAAGCTTTCTTT
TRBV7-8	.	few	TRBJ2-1	CASSPQGNEQFF	TGTGCCAGCAGCCCACAAGGGAATGAGCAGTTCTTC